This T cell receptor (beta chain) was profiled in a study of PD-1 blockade in classical Hodgkin lymphoma. The time point was: cycle 4 day 1 (C4D1), after 6 weeks of nivolumab. The patients all showed relapse after autologous stem cell transplantation, while their brentuximab vedotin exposure varied. Complete response, partial response or progressive disease were the best responses. Broader study findings: Repertoire differences lack defined causes, possibly disease activity or prior therapy. Healthy donors reportedly exceeded newly diagnosed patients in baseline TCR diversity.

This clone came up a few times. Antigen: not known. The CDR3 consists of 16 residues. Germline values: CDR1 SGHRS, CDR2 YFSETQ. Trimming pared 0 bases from V and 2 bases from J, leaving 11 bases between. Using immunoSEQ multiplex PCR, the repertoire was profiled, and TCRdb retains in-frame clones only, with some absent. The profile shows tens of thousands of clones, less than 75% of them singletons. The receptor's source is a human donor with classical Hodgkin lymphoma. This sequence joins TRBV5-1 and TRBJ1-4; D is unresolved. The sequencing here drew on peripheral blood mononuclear cells (PBMCs), taken before the fourth cycle of nivolumab. The CDR3 spells CASSLVPGATNEKLFF. The DNA for the CDR3 is TGCGCCAGCAGCTTGGTTCCGGGAGCGACTAATGAAAAACTGTTTTTT.